This entry is about one TCR beta chain. In this sample, this clone turned up a few times. Its antigen has not been determined. No base quality values were provided; no much bigger clone lies one nucleotide off. The record originates from a study of blood T cell repertoires in COVID-19 (dated by TCRdb to the early 2020s). With respect to the entire study: Samples from collaborators originated in the United States, Italy and Spain and spanned both the acute and convalescent phases of COVID-19. The sample metadata nearly always contained a de-identified subject ID, COVID-19 status, age in years and sex. The samples were drawn from two sources: the first 160 participants of the ongoing ImmuneRACE study, and 1,000 to 1,500 subjects contributed by 6 global collaborators. The repertoires were released in a freely available public database intended as a resource for research on the immune response to SARS-CoV-2. The prospective study material was composed of cDNA or gDNA derived from T cells, B-cell-depleted T cells, or PBMCs. Where HLA class I and class II types were available, the types were taken from metadata supplied by the sample provider, not from assay-based typing. Subjects who had been exposed to COVID-19, were actively infected with it, or had recovered from it provided the deeply sampled blood TCRbeta repertoires that made up the dataset. What the study reported, not specific to this receptor: The quantity of clinical and demographic metadata differed by source and by participant and was supplied without curation.

The immunoSEQ Assay, a bias-controlled multiplex PCR, was used to amplify TCRbeta CDR3 regions from genomic DNA. In the authors' own workflow: The number of nucleated cells in each sample was estimated by amplification of reference gene primers within the assay. Sequence reads were collapsed and filtered to measure the absolute abundance of every unique TCRbeta CDR3 rearrangement. For each sample, productive Simpson clonality was calculated as the square root of Simpson's diversity index across productive rearrangements. Imported from immuneACCESS, the table was reduced by TCRdb to in-frame sequences with V and J called. These copies leave out some clones; in studies compared against another copy, an unresolved V gene accounts for under half, and the cause of the remainder is not known. V, J and clone size were drawn from that table, and D and trimming were deduced from the DNA. The sample includes about 59,000 clones, with more than 60% observed a single time. Of the sample, roughly a sixth falls within the top ten clones.

Collaborating institutions collected whole blood in K2EDTA tubes following their own protocols. For TCRbeta analysis, collaborators shipped samples in one of three forms: frozen whole blood, isolated PBMCs, or DNA extracted from either of those sample types. There are 15 amino acids in the CDR3, from cysteine to phenylalanine inclusive. The sequence is cut down to CDR3 DNA, 45 bases in frame from base 1. CDR1 and CDR2 are read off the germline V gene (reference sequence) as LNHDA and SQIVND. V is trimmed back by 9 bases and J by 0 bases, and the junction contains 6 bases that no gene match accounts for.

The chain is assembled from TRBV19 and TRBJ1-2; 11 middle bases align to TRBD1. This TCR was sampled from a woman aged 45-65 years with active or convalescent COVID-19. Sequencing was carried out using peripheral blood. The DNA is as follows: TGTGCCAGCGGGACAGGGGGACTAGCTAACTATGGCTACACCTTC. Protein translation: CASGTGGLANYGYTF. This CDR3, with the reference TRBV19 and TRBJ1-2 proteins standing in past its ends, gives the full variable domain DGGITQSPKYLFRKEGQNVTLSCEQNLNHDAMYWYRQDPGQGLRLIYYSQIVNDFQKGDIAEGYSVSREKKESFPLTVTSAQKNPTAFYLCASGTGGLANYGYTFGSGTRLTVV.